What follows describes a single TCR beta chain. Its antigen is not identified. This CDR3 region has 13 residues. The germline CDR1 and CDR2 sequences are SGHTA and FQGNSA. Trimming pared 5 bases from V and 5 bases from J, leaving 12 bases between. Method: immunoSEQ multiplex PCR; TCRdb's copy keeps in-frame clones and lacks some. The table shows under 45,000 clones, with around 77% occurring only once. The sample belongs to a study of vaccination effects on CD4 cells after COVID-19. Regarding the study as a whole: Long after vaccination, the clones induced by infection and by vaccine shrank markedly in size.

Before sequencing took place, the ViraFEST assay used viral peptide pools to expand antigen-specific CD4+ T cells. When roughly eleven days of culture had elapsed, CD4+ T cells were isolated. Negative nucleocapsid antibody tests before and after vaccination confirmed no previous SARS-CoV-2 infection. J is TRBJ1-1 and V is TRBV7-2; unclear D gene. This specimen was CD4+ T cells from PBMCs cultured with HCoV-NL63 spike peptides, taken before COVID-19 vaccination. The TCR comes from a human donor who received a COVID-19 vaccine. CDR3 nucleotides: TGTGCCAGCAGCCCCACAAGTGGGACTGAAGCTTTCTTT. It codes for CASSPTSGTEAFF.